The present T cell receptor beta chain was sequenced within a study of regulatory T cells in long-lasting Graves disease. This clonotype was observed at least ten times. In building TCR beta libraries, iRepertoire HTBI primers were used together with Arm-PCR of CDR3 regions. TCRdb recomputed calls from the multiplex PCR reads with MiXCR, one row per CDR3 protein. The sample lists approximately 350,000 distinct CDR3 sequences; around 15% were seen once. Time point specified: newly diagnosed GD, antithyroid drugs for less than 3 months. PBMCs provided the RNA from which the TCR library was made. These data were likewise used in another study, on T cells in Graves' hyperthyroidism and ophthalmopathy.

The TCR was taken from a middle-aged man with Graves disease. Material: peripheral blood mononuclear cells (PBMCs), obtained at new diagnosis, from a patient treated with antithyroid drugs.

In DNA, the CDR3 is TGTGCCAGCAGCGGTCCGGGTAAGCCCCAGCATTTT. Amino acid sequence: CASSGPGKPQHF. The chain has TRBV6-1 and TRBJ1-5; D gene uncertain. This CDR3 comprises 12 residues. The V gene lost 6 bases and the J gene lost 8 bases, with 11 bases spanning the gap. Germline CDR1 and CDR2: MNHNS and SASEGT.